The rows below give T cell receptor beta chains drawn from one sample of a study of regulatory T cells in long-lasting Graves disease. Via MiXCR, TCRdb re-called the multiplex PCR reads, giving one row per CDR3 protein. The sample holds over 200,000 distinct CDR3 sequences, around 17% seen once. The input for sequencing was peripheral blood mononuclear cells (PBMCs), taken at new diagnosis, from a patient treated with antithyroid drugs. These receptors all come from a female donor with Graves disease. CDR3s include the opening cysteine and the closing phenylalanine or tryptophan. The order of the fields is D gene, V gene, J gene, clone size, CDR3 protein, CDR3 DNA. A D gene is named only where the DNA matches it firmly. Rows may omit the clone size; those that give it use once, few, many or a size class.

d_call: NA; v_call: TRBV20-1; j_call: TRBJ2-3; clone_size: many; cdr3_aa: CSTPDVGTDTQYF; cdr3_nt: TGCAGTACCCCCGATGTAGGGACAGATACGCAGTATTTT
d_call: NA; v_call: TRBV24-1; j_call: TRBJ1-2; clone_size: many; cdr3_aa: CATSETTNYGYTF; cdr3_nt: TGTGCCACCAGTGAAACAACTAACTATGGCTACACCTTC
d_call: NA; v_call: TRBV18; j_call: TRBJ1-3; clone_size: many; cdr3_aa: CASSQSSGNTIYF; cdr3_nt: TGTGCCAGCTCCCAGAGCTCTGGAAACACCATATATTTT
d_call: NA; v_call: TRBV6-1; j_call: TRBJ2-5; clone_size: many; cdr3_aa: CAIRRAAEETQYF; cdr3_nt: TGTGCCATCCGCCGGGCGGCAGAAGAGACCCAGTACTTC
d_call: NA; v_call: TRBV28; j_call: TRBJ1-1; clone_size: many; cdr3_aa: CASSPVRRHTEAFF; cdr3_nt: TGTGCCAGCAGCCCAGTTCGCCGCCACACTGAAGCTTTCTTT
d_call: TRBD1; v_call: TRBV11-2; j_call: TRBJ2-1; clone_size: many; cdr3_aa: CASSLTGQGSNEQFF; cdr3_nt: TGTGCCAGCAGCTTAACCGGACAGGGGAGCAATGAGCAGTTCTTC
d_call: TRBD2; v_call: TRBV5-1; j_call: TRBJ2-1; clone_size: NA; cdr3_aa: CASTQRGSSYNEQFF; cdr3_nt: TGCGCCAGCACCCAGCGGGGAAGCTCCTACAATGAGCAGTTCTTC
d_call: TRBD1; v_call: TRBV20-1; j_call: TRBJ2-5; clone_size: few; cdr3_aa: CSAKGQSGTQGTQYF; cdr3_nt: TGCAGTGCCAAGGGACAGTCGGGAACACAGGGCACCCAGTACTTC
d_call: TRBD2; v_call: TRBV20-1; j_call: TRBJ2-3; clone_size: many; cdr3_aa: CSATWGLALDTDTQYF; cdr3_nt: TGCAGTGCTACTTGGGGACTAGCGTTAGACACAGATACGCAGTATTTT
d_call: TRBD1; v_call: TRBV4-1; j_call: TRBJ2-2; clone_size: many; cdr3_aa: CASSPVDTGATGELFF; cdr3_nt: TGCGCCAGCAGCCCGGTGGATACAGGGGCTACCGGGGAGCTGTTTTTT
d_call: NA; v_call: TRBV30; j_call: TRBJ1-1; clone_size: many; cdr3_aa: CAWNSGPVTEAFF; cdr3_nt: TGTGCCTGGAATTCGGGGCCGGTCACTGAAGCTTTCTTT
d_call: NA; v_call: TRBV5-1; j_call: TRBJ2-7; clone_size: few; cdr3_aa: CASRRNRSYEQYF; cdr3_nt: TGCGCCAGCAGAAGGAACAGATCCTACGAGCAGTACTTC
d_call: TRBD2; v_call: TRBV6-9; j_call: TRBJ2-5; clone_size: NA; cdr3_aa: CASSYDGGRETQYF; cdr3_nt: TGTGCCAGCAGTTACGACGGCGGGAGGGAGACCCAGTACTTC
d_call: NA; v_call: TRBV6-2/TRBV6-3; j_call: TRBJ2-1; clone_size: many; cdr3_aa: CASSSTGSLGNEQFF; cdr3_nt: TGTGCCAGCAGCTCTACAGGGTCCCTCGGCAATGAGCAGTTCTTC
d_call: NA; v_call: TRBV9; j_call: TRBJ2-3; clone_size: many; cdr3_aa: CASSVLSTDTQYF; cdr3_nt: TGTGCCAGCAGCGTACTTAGCACAGATACGCAGTATTTT
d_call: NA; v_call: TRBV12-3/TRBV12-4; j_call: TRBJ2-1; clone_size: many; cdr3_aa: CASSSELGAGNSYNEQFF; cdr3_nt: TGTGCCAGCAGTTCGGAGCTTGGGGCGGGAAACTCCTACAATGAGCAGTTCTTC
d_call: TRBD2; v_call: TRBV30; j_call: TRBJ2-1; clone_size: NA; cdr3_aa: CAWRGRREADEQFF; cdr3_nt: TGTGCCTGGAGGGGACGGCGGGAGGCCGATGAGCAGTTCTTC
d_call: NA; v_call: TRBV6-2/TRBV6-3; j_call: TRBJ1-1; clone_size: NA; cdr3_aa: CASSRGRSFYEAFF; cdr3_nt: TGTGCCAGCAGCCGAGGAAGGAGTTTCTATGAAGCTTTCTTT
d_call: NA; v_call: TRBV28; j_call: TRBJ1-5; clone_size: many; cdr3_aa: CASSAEEGYSNQPQHF; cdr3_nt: TGTGCCAGCAGTGCCGAGGAGGGGTATAGCAATCAGCCCCAGCATTTT
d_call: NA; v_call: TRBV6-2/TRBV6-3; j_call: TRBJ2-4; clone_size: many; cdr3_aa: CASRTTLMGRVNIQYF; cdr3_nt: TGTGCCAGCAGAACTACCCTGATGGGAAGGGTAAACATTCAGTACTTC
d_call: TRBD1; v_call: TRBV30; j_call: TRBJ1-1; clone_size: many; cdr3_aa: CAWSPGAGQGRAFF; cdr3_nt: TGTGCCTGGAGCCCTGGGGCCGGACAGGGCCGTGCTTTCTTT
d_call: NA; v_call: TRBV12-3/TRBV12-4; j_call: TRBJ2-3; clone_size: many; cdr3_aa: CASSLRIGDTQYF; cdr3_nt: TGTGCCAGCAGTTTACGTATTGGTGATACGCAGTATTTT
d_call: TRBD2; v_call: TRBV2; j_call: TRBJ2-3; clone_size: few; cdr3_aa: CASATSGSVSDTQYF; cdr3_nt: TGTGCCAGCGCGACTAGCGGGAGTGTTTCAGATACGCAGTATTTT
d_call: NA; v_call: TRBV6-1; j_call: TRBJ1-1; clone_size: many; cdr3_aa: CASSVGEHTEAFF; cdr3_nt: TGTGCCAGCAGTGTCGGGGAGCACACTGAAGCTTTCTTT
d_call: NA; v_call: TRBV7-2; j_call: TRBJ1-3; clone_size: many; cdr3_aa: CASSLKHSSGNTIYF; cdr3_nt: TGTGCCAGCAGCTTAAAACACAGCTCTGGAAACACCATATATTTT
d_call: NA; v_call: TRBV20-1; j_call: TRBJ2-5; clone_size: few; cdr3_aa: CSARVSFETQYF; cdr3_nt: TGCAGTGCTAGGGTCAGTTTTGAGACCCAGTACTTC
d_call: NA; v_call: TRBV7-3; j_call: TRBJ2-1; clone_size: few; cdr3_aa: CASSPGANSYNEQFF; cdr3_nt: TGTGCCAGCAGCCCTGGAGCGAACTCCTACAATGAGCAGTTCTTC
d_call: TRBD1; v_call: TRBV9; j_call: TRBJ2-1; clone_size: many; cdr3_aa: CASSDDRGPYNEQFF; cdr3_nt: TGTGCCAGCAGCGACGACAGGGGGCCCTACAATGAGCAGTTCTTC
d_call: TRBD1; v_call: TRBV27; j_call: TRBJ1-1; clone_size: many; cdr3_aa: CASSRDRVDTEAFF; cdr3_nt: TGTGCCAGCAGCCGGGACAGGGTGGACACTGAAGCTTTCTTT
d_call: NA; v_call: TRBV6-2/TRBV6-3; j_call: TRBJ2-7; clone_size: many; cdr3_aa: CASSLSGLATYEQYF; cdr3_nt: TGTGCCAGCAGTCTCTCGGGGCTAGCGACCTACGAGCAGTACTTC
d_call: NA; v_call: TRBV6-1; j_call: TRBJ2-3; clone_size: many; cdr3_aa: CASSLRGEFSTDTQYF; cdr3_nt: TGTGCCAGCAGTCTTCGAGGGGAGTTTAGCACAGATACGCAGTATTTT
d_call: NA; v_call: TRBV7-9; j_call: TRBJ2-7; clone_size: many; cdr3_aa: CASSLGPGSTYEQYF; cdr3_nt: TGTGCCAGCAGCTTAGGTCCCGGGAGTACCTACGAGCAGTACTTC
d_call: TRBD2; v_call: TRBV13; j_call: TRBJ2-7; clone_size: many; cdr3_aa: CASSSLLAGVYEQYF; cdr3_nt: TGTGCCAGCAGCTCCTTACTAGCGGGAGTCTACGAGCAGTACTTC
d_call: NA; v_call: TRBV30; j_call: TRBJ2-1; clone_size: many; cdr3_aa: CAWSARNEQFF; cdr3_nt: TGTGCCTGGAGTGCCCGCAATGAGCAGTTCTTC
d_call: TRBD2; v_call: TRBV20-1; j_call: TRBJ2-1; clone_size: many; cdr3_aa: CSARMLAGGQGNEQFF; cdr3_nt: TGCAGTGCTAGGATGTTAGCGGGAGGGCAGGGGAATGAGCAGTTCTTC
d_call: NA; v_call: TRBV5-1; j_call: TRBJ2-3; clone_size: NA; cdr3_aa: CASSLGSSSYTDTQYF; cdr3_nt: TGCGCCAGCAGCTTGGGGTCTAGCAGTTACACAGATACGCAGTATTTT
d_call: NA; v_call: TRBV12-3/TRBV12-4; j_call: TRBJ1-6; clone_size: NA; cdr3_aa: CASSRPYNSPLHF; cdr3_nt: TGTGCCAGCAGTCGACCCTATAATTCACCCCTCCACTTT
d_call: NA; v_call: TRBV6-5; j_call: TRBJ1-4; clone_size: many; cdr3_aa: CASSYSTTGHNEKLFF; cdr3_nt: TGTGCCAGCAGTTACTCAACCACAGGGCATAATGAAAAACTGTTTTTT
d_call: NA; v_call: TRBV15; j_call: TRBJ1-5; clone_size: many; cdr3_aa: CATSRVTLGAQPQHF; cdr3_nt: TGTGCCACCAGCAGAGTGACGCTTGGGGCTCAGCCCCAGCATTTT
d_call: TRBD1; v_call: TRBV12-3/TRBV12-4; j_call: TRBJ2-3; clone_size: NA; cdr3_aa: CASSAGQGALDTQYF; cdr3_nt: TGTGCCAGCAGTGCGGGACAGGGGGCTTTAGATACGCAGTATTTT
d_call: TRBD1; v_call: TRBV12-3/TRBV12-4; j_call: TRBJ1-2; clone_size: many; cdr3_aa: CASSPRQGRGGYTF; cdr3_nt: TGTGCCAGCAGTCCTCGACAGGGAAGGGGCGGCTACACCTTC
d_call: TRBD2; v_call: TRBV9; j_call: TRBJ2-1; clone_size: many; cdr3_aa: CASSFSPTGTSTEQFF; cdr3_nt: TGTGCCAGCAGCTTTAGCCCTACCGGGACTAGCACTGAGCAGTTCTTC
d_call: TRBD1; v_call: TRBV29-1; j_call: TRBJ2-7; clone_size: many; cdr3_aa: CSVAGGASYEQYF; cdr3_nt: TGCAGCGTGGCAGGGGGCGCGAGCTACGAGCAGTACTTC
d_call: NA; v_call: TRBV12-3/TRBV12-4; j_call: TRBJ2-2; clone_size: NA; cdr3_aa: CASSLDGRLGTGELFF; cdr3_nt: TGTGCCAGCAGCCTCGACGGACGTCTTGGCACCGGGGAGCTGTTTTTT